The 2 T cell receptor beta chains below all came from one sample that was sequenced in a study of blood T cell repertoires in COVID-19. Clones were sequenced by immunoSEQ multiplex PCR, and TCRdb holds only the in-frame ones, with some missing. Altogether 100,000 to 120,000 clones are present, about 85% being singletons, with the ten largest covering around an eighth. The sequenced sample was peripheral blood. Receptors were obtained from a human donor in a cohort sampled during active COVID-19.

The genes are TRBV29-1 and TRBJ2-2; D uncertain. This CDR3 contains 12 residues. From germline, CDR1 is SQVTM and CDR2 ANQGSEA. Trimming cost V 3 bases and J 4 bases, with 6 bases left between them. CDR3 loop: CSVDVSTGELFF. The CDR3, as DNA: TGCAGCGTTGACGTGAGCACCGGGGAGCTGTTTTTT.

J is TRBJ1-5 and V is TRBV6-1; no firm D call. The germline V gene has CDR1 MNHNS and CDR2 SASEGT. This CDR3 has 15 residues. Between the trimmed V and J ends, which lost 0 bases and 0 bases, there was a span of 6 bases. CDR3 DNA: TGTGCCAGCAGTGAAGCTGGCAGTAGCAATCAGCCCCAGCATTTT. Amino acid sequence: CASSEAGSSNQPQHF.